Listed below are T cell receptor beta chains from one sample, sequenced in a study of T-cell reconstitution after alpha-beta-depleted transplantation in children. TCRdb fed the PCR reads into MiXCR, producing one record per CDR3 protein. The data contain 550,000 to 800,000 distinct CDR3 sequences, under 15% of them singletons. The sample consisted of PBMCs, taken before TCRalphabeta/CD19-depleted stem cell transplant. These receptors originate from a girl under 10 years old with congenital amegakaryocytic thrombocytopenia, due to receive a stem cell transplant. Each CDR3 is given with its conserved first and last residue. A D gene is named only where the DNA matches it firmly. Expanded clones get a size class; other rows say once, few or many, or leave the size out.

j_gene	v_gene	d_gene	abundance	CDR3nt	CDR3aa
TRBJ1-1	TRBV5-1	-	many	TGCGCCAGCAGCACCGCACTGAGTAAGAACACTGAAGCTTTCTTT	CASSTALSKNTEAFF
TRBJ1-4	TRBV20-1	TRBD1	few	TGCAGTGCTAGTCCCCCTGGACAGGGCAGGGGGGAAAAACTGTTTTTT	CSASPPGQGRGEKLFF
TRBJ2-7	TRBV19	-	many	TGTGCCAGTAGCGACGCTAGCTACTCCTACGAGCAGTACTTC	CASSDASYSYEQYF
TRBJ2-5	TRBV5-1	-	many	TGCGCCAGCAGCCCGGAGGTGACAGAAGAGACCCAGTACTTC	CASSPEVTEETQYF
TRBJ2-7	TRBV20-1	TRBD1	many	TGCAGTGCTAGAGATAAGCGACAGGGGGTACCCTACGAGCAGTACTTC	CSARDKRQGVPYEQYF
TRBJ2-2	TRBV5-1	-	many	TGCGCCAGCAGCTTGGGACTACTTACCGGGGAGCTGTTTTTT	CASSLGLLTGELFF
TRBJ2-3	TRBV4-1	-	few	TGCGCCAGCAGCCCCCCGGCGGACCACGACTATACAGATACGCAGTATTTT	CASSPPADHDYTDTQYF
TRBJ2-7	TRBV11-2	-	many	TGTGCCAGCAGCGACGAACTAGATCAGACCATCTACGAGCAGTACTTC	CASSDELDQTIYEQYF
TRBJ2-7	TRBV20-1	-	many	TGCAGTGCTAGCCCCGAGCACGAGCAGTACTTC	CSASPEHEQYF
TRBJ1-1	TRBV30	-	-	TGTGCCTGGAGTGTACAGGTAAACACTGAAGCTTTCTTT	CAWSVQVNTEAFF
TRBJ2-1	TRBV14	TRBD1	-	TGTGCCAGCAGCCCTAACAGGGGAGCCTGGGGTAGTGAGCAGTTCTTC	CASSPNRGAWGSEQFF
TRBJ2-1	TRBV20-1	-	-	TGCAGTGCTAGGGATATCTTCTACAATGAGCAGTTCTTC	CSARDIFYNEQFF
TRBJ2-7	TRBV5-1	-	many	TGCGCCAGCAGCTTGTCTTCCGCGGCAGACTACGAGCAGTACTTC	CASSLSSAADYEQYF
TRBJ2-7	TRBV10-3	TRBD1	-	TGTGCCATCAGTACCGGACAGGGGGCCTACGAGCAGTACTTC	CAISTGQGAYEQYF
TRBJ1-5	TRBV20-1	-	-	TGCAGTGCTAGACGACAGGTCGGTGGCAATCAGCCCCAGCATTTT	CSARRQVGGNQPQHF
TRBJ2-1	TRBV18	TRBD1	-	TGTGCCAGCTCAACCTACACCGGGACAGGCTACAATGAGCAGTTCTTC	CASSTYTGTGYNEQFF
TRBJ1-2	TRBV20-1	-	many	TGCAGTGCAACCGACTCAAAAGGCTATGGCTACACCTTC	CSATDSKGYGYTF
TRBJ2-1	TRBV6-1	-	many	TGTGCCAGCAGTGAATCCCGTTTCCCTCAGAAAACAGCCCACAATGAGCAGTTCTTC	CASSESRFPQKTAHNEQFF
TRBJ2-5	TRBV5-1	-	few	TGCGCCAGCAGCTTGCGACAGCTTGAGACCCAGTACTTC	CASSLRQLETQYF
TRBJ1-1	TRBV19	-	-	TGTGCCAGTAGTATAACAACAGGGAACACTGAAGCTTTCTTT	CASSITTGNTEAFF
TRBJ1-1	TRBV6-1	-	-	TGTGCCAGTGGGTTACGGTGGGGTTTGGACACTGAAGCTTTCTTT	CASGLRWGLDTEAFF
TRBJ2-7	TRBV12-3/TRBV12-4	TRBD2	-	TGTGCCAGCAGAATTGGTAGCGGGAGAGGCGAGCAGTACTTC	CASRIGSGRGEQYF
TRBJ2-7	TRBV5-1	TRBD2	few	TGCGCCAGCAGCTTGGATCTAGCGGGATATGACGAGCAGTACTTC	CASSLDLAGYDEQYF
TRBJ2-3	TRBV20-1	-	many	TGCAGTAACAGACGGGGCGCAGATACGCAGTATTTT	CSNRRGADTQYF
TRBJ2-1	TRBV7-2	TRBD2	-	TGTGCCAGCAGCGTCTTCGGCGGGAGCACCAATGAGCAGTTCTTC	CASSVFGGSTNEQFF
TRBJ2-4	TRBV29-1	-	many	TGCAGCGTGCGTGGACAGAAAAACATTCAGTACTTC	CSVRGQKNIQYF
TRBJ2-5	TRBV5-1	-	many	TGCGCCAGCAGCGGTGACTACCCGCAAGAGACCCAGTACTTC	CASSGDYPQETQYF
TRBJ2-5	TRBV6-6	-	many	TGTGCCAGCAGCCATGGAGGGGAGACCCAGTACTTC	CASSHGGETQYF
TRBJ1-1	TRBV7-8	-	many	TGTGCCAGCTGGGGGGGGCAGATGAACACTGAAGCTTTCTTT	CASWGGQMNTEAFF
TRBJ2-7	TRBV7-9	-	many	TGTGCCAGCAGCTTAGAGGAGGTCTACGAGCAGTACTTC	CASSLEEVYEQYF
TRBJ1-5	TRBV20-1	-	many	TGCAGTGCTAGAGATTTCACAGCGAGTTTGGGTCCCCAGCATTTT	CSARDFTASLGPQHF
TRBJ1-4	TRBV5-6	-	many	TGTGCCAGCAGCTGGGCGAGAACTAATGAAAAACTGTTTTTT	CASSWARTNEKLFF
TRBJ2-2	TRBV12-3/TRBV12-4	-	-	TGTGCCAGCACCTTCAATTTCCCCACCGGGGAGCTGTTTTTT	CASTFNFPTGELFF
TRBJ1-3	TRBV10-3	-	many	TGTGCCATCAGTGACGGACTCTCTGGAAACACCATATATTTT	CAISDGLSGNTIYF
TRBJ2-7	TRBV7-2	-	few	TGTGCCAGCAGCTTAAAGCAGCGTGACCACGAGCAGTACTTC	CASSLKQRDHEQYF
TRBJ2-3	TRBV20-1	-	many	TGCAGTGCTAGAGCCAGCGCGGGGGCTAGCACAGATACGCAGTATTTT	CSARASAGASTDTQYF
TRBJ2-7	TRBV7-9	TRBD1	-	TGTGCCAGCAGCTCTTTGACAGGGAGCCGCTACGAGCAGTACTTC	CASSSLTGSRYEQYF
TRBJ2-2	TRBV7-9	-	few	TGTGCCAGCAGCTTAACTCTGGCGGCTGCCGGGGAGCTGTTTTTT	CASSLTLAAAGELFF
TRBJ2-1	TRBV6-1	-	many	TGTGCCAGCAGTACGCAACTCGCTACAGGGATCCTCAATGAGCAGTTCTTC	CASSTQLATGILNEQFF
TRBJ2-1	TRBV24-1	-	many	TGTGCCACCAGTGATTCTATCCTAAATGAGCAGTTCTTC	CATSDSILNEQFF
TRBJ2-5	TRBV20-1	TRBD1	many	TGCAGTGCCATAACAGGGGGAGAGACCCAGTACTTC	CSAITGGETQYF
TRBJ2-7	TRBV30	-	few	TGTGCCTGGAGTCAAGACGTGAACGAGCAGTACTTC	CAWSQDVNEQYF
TRBJ2-7	TRBV5-6	-	many	TGTGCCAGCAGCTTCCTCGGGAGTAACAACGAGCAGTACTTC	CASSFLGSNNEQYF
TRBJ2-3	TRBV5-1	-	many	TGCGCCAGCAGCCTTCCTAGGACACACCAGTATTTT	CASSLPRTHQYF
TRBJ2-3	TRBV5-5	-	-	TGTGCCAGCAGCTTGGAGGGCGCGTTAAGGCAGTATTTT	CASSLEGALRQYF
TRBJ1-2	TRBV12-3/TRBV12-4	-	many	TGTGCCAGCAGTTTCCCCAGGAACGGCTACACCTTC	CASSFPRNGYTF
TRBJ1-4	TRBV4-1	-	few	TGCGCCAGCAGCCAGGGGACCGGGACCCCTAATGAAAAACTGTTTTTT	CASSQGTGTPNEKLFF